The 27 T cell receptor beta chains below were found in one sample sequenced in a study of blood T cell repertoires in COVID-19. Sequenced by immunoSEQ multiplex PCR; TCRdb stores in-frame clones only, minus some. Counted here are about 140,000 clones, roughly 89% occurring once; the ten biggest clones make up more than 3.5%. The sequenced material came from peripheral blood. These receptors were obtained from a woman between 35 and 50 years old with acute or convalescent COVID-19.

This clone was seen once. CDR3 nucleotide sequence: TGTGCCAGCAGCCAGACAGGGAACTATGGCTACACCTTC. Protein sequence: CASSQTGNYGYTF. The rearrangement uses TRBV7-6 and TRBJ1-2; 7 bases fit TRBD1. The CDR3 totals 13 residues. Trimming removed 5 bases from V and 2 bases from J; junction bases left unmatched: 2. Germline V gene data show CDR1 as SGHVS and CDR2 as FNYEAQ.

This sequence joins TRBV2 and TRBJ2-3, with 9 bases aligning to TRBD1. V dropped 9 bases and J dropped 10; count of bases not matched to a gene: 14. The CDR3 has 14 amino acids. Germline loops: CDR1 SNHLY, CDR2 FYNNEI. The CDR3 loop is CARGGSTGGAAQYF. Written as DNA, the CDR3 is TGTGCCAGGGGAGGGAGTACAGGGGGCGCGGCGCAGTATTTT.

V gene TRBV3-1 (or the pseudogene TRBV3-2) combines with J gene TRBJ1-1; the D gene is possibly TRBD1 (5 bases). The CDR3 is made up of 15 amino acids. V gave up 4 bases and J gave up 1 base, with 13 bases separating them. In germline, CDR1 is LGHDT, CDR2 YNNKEL (reference sequence). The CDR3 is CASSPRQLTNTEAFF. DNA for the CDR3: TGTGCCAGCAGCCCTCGACAGTTGACGAACACTGAAGCTTTCTTT.

This clone was detected only a few times. The rearrangement uses TRBV25-1 and TRBJ2-4, with TRBD1 matching 7 bases. V shed 7 bases and J 6 bases; nucleotides not matched to a gene: 3. CDR1 is MGHDK, CDR2 SYGVNS, per germline. The CDR3 runs to 12 residues. CDR3 loop: CASNRTGNIQYF. The CDR3 DNA reads TGTGCCAGCAACAGGACAGGAAACATTCAGTACTTC.

The genes are TRBV5-1 and TRBJ1-6, with a weak D call TRBD1 (6 bases). CDR3 length equals 11 residues. Germline V gene lookup returns CDR1 SGHRS and CDR2 YFSETQ. The ends were cut back, 3 bases at V and 14 bases at J, with 9 bases in the middle. The CDR3 protein is CASSSGDTLHF. In nucleotides, the CDR3 is TGCGCCAGCAGCTCAGGGGACACCCTCCACTTT.

CDR3 sequence reads: CASSFRDRVITNEKLFF. DNA of the CDR3: TGTGCCAGCAGCTTCCGGGACAGGGTTATAACTAATGAAAAACTGTTTTTT. This chain uses TRBV7-9 with TRBJ1-4, with 9 positions matching TRBD1. V trimming: 3 bases; J trimming: 1 base; junction bases outside the gene matches: 6. Germline CDR1 reads SEHNR; CDR2 reads FQNEAQ (reference sequence). This CDR3 comprises 17 residues. Based on the CDR3 plus reference TRBV7-9 and TRBJ1-4, the full variable domain is DTGVSQNPRHKITKRGQNVTFRCDPISEHNRLYWYRQTLGQGPEFLTYFQNEAQLEKSRLLSDRFSAERPKGSFSTLEIQRTEQGDSAMYLCASSFRDRVITNEKLFFGSGTQLSVL.

The chain carries TRBV5-4 and TRBJ2-7; 7 bases are shared with TRBD1. Germline values: CDR1 SGHNT, CDR2 YYREEE (reference sequence). CDR3 length equals 13 residues. V shed 3 bases, J shed 1 base, and the junction held 1 base outside the gene matches. DNA of the CDR3: TGTGCCAGCAGCTCGGACAGGTCCTACGAGCAGTACTTC. Protein sequence: CASSSDRSYEQYF.

This chain connects TRBV19 to TRBJ2-3, with TRBD2 identical over 11 bases. From germline, CDR1 is LNHDA and CDR2 SQIVND (reference sequence). The CDR3 runs 17 residues. CDR3 protein: CAYPKHETSGETDTQYF. The CDR3 DNA reads as TGTGCGTACCCTAAACATGAGACTAGCGGGGAAACAGATACGCAGTATTTT.

This clone showed up just a few times. The J gene is TRBJ1-6, the V gene TRBV7-2; 9 bases are a match to TRBD1. J lost 9 bases, V lost 5 bases, and 8 bases had no gene match. The germline V gene has CDR1 SGHTA and CDR2 FQGNSA. The CDR3 loop spans 15 amino acids. CDR3 DNA sequence: TGTGCCAGCAGCGGGGTGGGGACAGGGACTTCACCCCTCCACTTT. Amino acid sequence: CASSGVGTGTSPLHF.

The V call is TRBV6-6, the J call TRBJ2-3; TRBD2 might be the D (5 bases). The length of the CDR3 is 16 residues. Looked up from germline, CDR1 is MNHNY and CDR2 is SVGAGI (reference sequence). V was pared by 6 bases and J by 0 bases, with 16 bases between. The CDR3 DNA reads as TGTGCCAGCAGCCCCGGCCCCTGGACTAGCACAGATACGCAGTATTTT. Its protein product is CASSPGPWTSTDTQYF.

This clone has only a few counts. The CDR3 DNA follows: TGTGCCAGCAGCCCGGGACAGGCAAGGAATCAGCCCCAGCATTTT. Amino acid sequence: CASSPGQARNQPQHF. The chain is built from TRBV5-8 and TRBJ1-5, with 8 bases fitting TRBD1. The CDR3 extends over 15 amino acids. Germline lookup yields CDR1 SGHTS and CDR2 YDEGEE. V dropped 4 bases and J dropped 4; count of bases not matched to a gene: 7.

Only one count was recorded for this clone. CDR3 in DNA: TGTGCCAGCAGTTCCATTGGCGAAAAACTGTTTTTT. It yields the protein CASSSIGEKLFF. The chain couples TRBV27 to TRBJ1-4; no firm D call. The CDR3 is 12 residues long. The V gene's germline CDR1 is MNHEY and CDR2 SMNVEV (reference sequence). Trimming pared 4 bases from V and 8 bases from J, leaving 8 bases between.

The chain combines TRBV27 with TRBJ2-1, with 9 bases that match TRBD2. Germline loops: CDR1 MNHEY, CDR2 SMNVEV (reference sequence). V was clipped by 5 bases and J by 4 bases; unmatched bases: 6. The CDR3 runs 15 residues. This CDR3 is CASSPLAGPYNEQFF. DNA for the CDR3: TGTGCCAGCAGTCCCCTAGCGGGGCCATACAATGAGCAGTTCTTC.

This chain links TRBV24-1 with TRBJ1-1; perhaps TRBD1 as D (5 bases). Germline lookup yields CDR1 KGHDR and CDR2 SFDVKD. V was pared by 2 bases and J by 5 bases, with 8 bases between. The CDR3 loop spans 13 amino acids. The DNA of the CDR3 is TGTGCCACCAGTGATTGGGGGGAAACTGAAGCTTTCTTT. Translating gives CATSDWGETEAFF.

The chain combines TRBV7-6 with TRBJ2-2; the match to TRBD2 covers 13 bases. The length of the CDR3 is 18 residues. CDR1 and CDR2 (germline): SGHVS, FNYEAQ. V shed 8 bases, J shed 4 bases, and the junction held 13 bases outside the gene matches. The CDR3 loop reads CASRPTGLAGEITGELFF. CDR3 nucleotide sequence: TGTGCCAGCCGTCCCACCGGACTAGCGGGAGAAATCACCGGGGAGCTGTTTTTT.

The rearrangement joins TRBV28 to TRBJ1-2, with D perhaps TRBD1 (6 bases). CDR1 MDHEN and CDR2 SYDVKM come from the germline V gene. This CDR3 has 15 amino acids. The ends were cut back, 0 bases at V and 8 bases at J, with 16 bases in the middle. CDR3 coding DNA: TGTGCCAGCAGTTTATGGGAACAGGGACGTATAGGCTACACCTTC. Protein: CASSLWEQGRIGYTF.

The chain has TRBV24-1 and TRBJ2-2, with D possibly TRBD2 on 5 matching bases. The CDR3 totals 16 residues. V gave up 0 bases and J gave up 7 bases, with 14 bases separating them. Germline V lookup: CDR1 KGHDR, CDR2 SFDVKD. CDR3 region: CATSDLGSRDHGELFF. The CDR3 DNA follows: TGTGCCACCAGTGATTTGGGTTCACGGGATCACGGGGAGCTGTTTTTT.

The CDR3 coding sequence is TGTGCCAGCAGCCAAACCTGGGGGGGGCTTAATGAAAAACTGTTTTTT. It specifies CASSQTWGGLNEKLFF. The J gene is TRBJ1-4, the V gene TRBV3-1 (or the pseudogene TRBV3-2); D is perhaps TRBD1 (6 bases). V was cut by 2 bases and J by 4 bases, with 14 bases left in between. There are 16 residues in the CDR3. Germline values: CDR1 LGHDT, CDR2 YNNKEL (reference sequence).

This chain connects TRBV7-2 to TRBJ1-1; weak D call: TRBD1 (5 bases). The V and J ends lost 5 bases and 1 base respectively, with 17 bases between them. This CDR3 is built from 16 residues. From germline, CDR1 is SGHTA and CDR2 FQGNSA. The CDR3 region is CASSPRRAVGNTEAFF. The CDR3 DNA reads TGTGCCAGCAGCCCCCGCAGGGCGGTGGGGAACACTGAAGCTTTCTTT.

This sequence joins TRBV11-1 and TRBJ1-1, with 9 bases aligning to TRBD1. This CDR3 comprises 16 residues. The V segment lost 7 bases and the J segment 1 base; nucleotides outside the gene matches: 10. Germline assignment: CDR1 SGHAT and CDR2 FQDESV (reference sequence). The CDR3 nucleotides read TGTGCCAGCACCCCCGGGACAGGGTATGGGAACACTGAAGCTTTCTTT. Translated, it gives CASTPGTGYGNTEAFF.

The chain combines TRBV4-1 with TRBJ2-7; 8 bases line up with TRBD2. The germline gives CDR1 MGHRA, CDR2 YSYEKL. Trimming cost V 0 bases and J 2 bases; bases outside gene matches: 9. This CDR3 comprises 17 residues. CDR3 in DNA: TGCGCCAGCAGCCAAGATGGGGGACTAGTAAATGCCTACGAGCAGTACTTC. Its protein is CASSQDGGLVNAYEQYF.

The chain's CDR3 is CASSFRGGLLGTEAFF. In nucleotides, the CDR3 is TGTGCCAGCAGTTTTAGGGGGGGACTCCTTGGGACTGAAGCTTTCTTT. V and J are TRBV11-2 and TRBJ1-1; perhaps TRBD1 as D (6 bases). CDR3 length equals 16 residues. Trimming shortened V by 6 bases and J by 5 bases, and 22 bases separated the two germline ends. The germline V gene has CDR1 SGHAT and CDR2 FQNNGV.

This clone was picked up a small number of times. V and J are TRBV6-2 or TRBV6-3 and TRBJ1-2; D is possibly TRBD1 (5 bases). V gave up 5 bases and J gave up 6 bases, with 16 bases separating them. This CDR3 has 14 residues. Per germline, CDR1 MNHEY and CDR2 SVGEGT. The CDR3 loop is CASSATRGVHGYTF. The DNA of the CDR3 is TGTGCCAGCAGTGCCACAAGGGGCGTGCATGGCTACACCTTC.

This chain uses TRBV5-1 with TRBJ1-4, with unresolved D. There are 13 residues in the CDR3. The ends were cut back, 6 bases at V and 8 bases at J, with 14 bases in the middle. Germline CDR1 reads SGHRS; CDR2 reads YFSETQ. In nucleotides, the CDR3 is TGCGCCAGCACCCGGAGGCTGGGCGAAAAACTGTTTTTT. Encoded protein: CASTRRLGEKLFF.

The chain uses TRBV27 and TRBJ1-1; D not resolved. This CDR3 region has 14 residues. With 2 bases removed from V and 5 bases from J, the gap between germline ends came to 12 bases. The germline CDR1 and CDR2 sequences are MNHEY and SMNVEV (reference sequence). This chain's CDR3 is CASSLLGELTEAFF. CDR3 nucleotide sequence: TGTGCCAGCAGTTTACTCGGAGAGTTAACTGAAGCTTTCTTT.

The genes are TRBV6-2 or TRBV6-3 and TRBJ1-2; TRBD1 aligns across 7 bases. The CDR3 spans 13 residues. The V and J ends lost 6 bases and 8 bases, in that order; junction bases with no gene match: 9. CDR1 MNHEY and CDR2 SVGEGT come from the germline V gene. CDR3 sequence reads: CASSWTGQGGYTF. The CDR3 coding sequence is TGTGCCAGCAGCTGGACAGGTCAGGGAGGCTACACCTTC.

This chain links TRBV27 with TRBJ1-1; TRBD1 aligns across 8 bases. Per the germline V gene, CDR1 is MNHEY and CDR2 is SMNVEV (reference sequence). V trimming: 5 bases; J trimming: 3 bases; junction bases outside the gene matches: 5. This CDR3 comprises 14 residues. The CDR3 here is CASSRTGMHTEAFF. The CDR3 nucleotides are TGTGCCAGCAGTAGGACAGGGATGCACACTGAAGCTTTCTTT.